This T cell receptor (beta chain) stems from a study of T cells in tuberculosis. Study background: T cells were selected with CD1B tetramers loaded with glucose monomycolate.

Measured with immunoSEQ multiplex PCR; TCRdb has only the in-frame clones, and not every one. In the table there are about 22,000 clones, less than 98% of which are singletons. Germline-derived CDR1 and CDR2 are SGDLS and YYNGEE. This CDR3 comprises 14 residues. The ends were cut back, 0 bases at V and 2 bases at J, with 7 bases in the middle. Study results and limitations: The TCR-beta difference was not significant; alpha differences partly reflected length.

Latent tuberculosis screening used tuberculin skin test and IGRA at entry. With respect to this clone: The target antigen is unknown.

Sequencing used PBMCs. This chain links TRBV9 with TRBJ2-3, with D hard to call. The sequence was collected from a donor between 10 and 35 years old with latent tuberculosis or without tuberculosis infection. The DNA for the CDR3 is TGTGCCAGCAGCGTAGGTACTAACACAGATACGCAGTATTTT. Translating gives CASSVGTNTDTQYF.